These 21 T cell receptor beta chains were sequenced from one sample in a study of neoadjuvant anti-PD-1 for oral cavity cancer. Time point indicated: after neoadjuvant nivolumab, at surgical resection. Generated by immunoSEQ multiplex PCR, the TCRdb table keeps only in-frame clones and is missing some. The sample contains under 15,000 clones, roughly two thirds of which appear only once. The source was PBMCs, collected after nivolumab (anti-PD-1) treatment. The source of these receptors is a person between 40 and 79 years old with oral cavity squamous cell carcinoma.

V usage is TRBV5-1 and J usage is TRBJ2-3; TRBD2 might be the D (5 bases). The V end was cut by 3 bases, the J end by 0 bases, with 14 bases between. The CDR3 runs to 16 residues. Germline assignment: CDR1 SGHRS and CDR2 YFSETQ. CDR3 in amino acids: CASSSTLGSSTDTQYF. DNA of the CDR3: TGCGCCAGCAGCTCGACACTAGGGTCTAGCACAGATACGCAGTATTTT.

CDR3 region: CAISDDREKLFF. In nucleotides, the CDR3 is TGTGCCATCAGTGACGACAGGGAAAAACTGTTTTTT. The chain couples TRBV10-3 to TRBJ1-4; D is perhaps TRBD1 (6 bases). The length of the CDR3 is 12 residues. Trimming shortened V by 3 bases and J by 8 bases, and 7 bases separated the two germline ends. The germline V gene has CDR1 ENHRY and CDR2 SYGVKD.

There are a few counts of this clone. The rearrangement links TRBV28 to TRBJ1-5; D might be TRBD1 (5 bases). The length of the CDR3 is 16 residues. V was trimmed by 3 bases and J by 0 bases, leaving 12 bases between them. Per germline, CDR1 MDHEN and CDR2 SYDVKM. CDR3 DNA sequence: TGTGCCAGCAGTTTCAGACAGCCTTATAGCAATCAGCCCCAGCATTTT. Its translation is CASSFRQPYSNQPQHF.

This chain links TRBV19 with TRBJ2-2, with a possible D match to TRBD2 (5 bases). The germline gives CDR1 LNHDA, CDR2 SQIVND (reference sequence). V was clipped by 3 bases and J by 4 bases, with 18 bases between them. The CDR3 has 17 residues. The CDR3 DNA follows: TGTGCCAGTAGTATTGTAATGCCCTCCGAGGGCACCGGGGAGCTGTTTTTT. Amino acid sequence: CASSIVMPSEGTGELFF.

A note on this clone: One end of the junction fails to match germline, which may point to a read error. The chain uses TRBV11-2 and TRBJ2-1, with TRBD1 matching 9 bases. Germline V gene data show CDR1 as SGHAT and CDR2 as FQNNGV. This CDR3 comprises 12 residues. The CDR3 spells CATSRDRASQVF. CDR3 coding DNA: TGTGCCACATCCCGGGACAGGGCTAGCCAAGTCTTC.

This chain joins TRBV27 and TRBJ1-5; 11 nucleotides align to TRBD1. The V gene's germline CDR1 is MNHEY and CDR2 SMNVEV (reference sequence). The V and J ends lost 6 bases and 5 bases, in that order; junction bases with no gene match: 6. The CDR3 has 15 amino acids. The CDR3 reads CASRPGQGAYQPQHF. The CDR3 nucleotides are TGTGCCAGCAGACCCGGACAGGGGGCGTATCAGCCCCAGCATTTT.

The V and J genes are TRBV5-1 and TRBJ2-3; 7 bases line up with TRBD2. J gave up 0 bases and V 1 base, and 5 bases lay outside the gene matches. CDR1 and CDR2 from the germline V gene are SGHRS and YFSETQ. This CDR3 has 16 amino acids. CDR3 sequence: CASSLTSAVSTDTQYF. The DNA for the CDR3 is TGCGCCAGCAGCTTGACTAGCGCGGTCAGCACAGATACGCAGTATTTT.

This clone was seen only a few times. The J gene is TRBJ2-7, the V gene TRBV2, with D possibly being TRBD2 (5 bases). V lost 0 bases, J lost 3 bases, and 6 bases lay in between. The CDR3 is made up of 13 amino acids. The germline V gene has CDR1 SNHLY and CDR2 FYNNEI. CDR3 in DNA: TGTGCCAGCAGTGAAGCGGAGGACTACGAGCAGTACTTC. Amino acid sequence: CASSEAEDYEQYF.

This clone was detected a few times. This chain connects TRBV19 to TRBJ2-1, with D possibly TRBD2 on 5 matching bases. CDR1 and CDR2 (germline): LNHDA, SQIVND (reference sequence). Trimming took off 3 bases at V and 4 bases at J, with 16 bases between the two ends. This CDR3 spans 16 amino acids. The CDR3 loop is CASSISGLETYNEQFF. CDR3 DNA sequence: TGTGCCAGTAGTATCTCCGGACTGGAAACTTACAATGAGCAGTTCTTC.

The chain joins TRBV30 to TRBJ1-5; 8 positions match TRBD1. CDR3 size: 15 residues. Germline loops: CDR1 GTSNPN, CDR2 SVGIG (reference sequence). Trimming cost V 2 bases and J 0 bases; bases outside gene matches: 3. CDR3 residues: CAWSSGTGSNQPQHF. Here the CDR3 DNA reads TGTGCCTGGAGTTCAGGGACAGGTAGCAATCAGCCCCAGCATTTT.

The rearrangement joins TRBV7-8 to TRBJ1-1, with 8 bases identical to TRBD1. V shed 5 bases, J shed 4 bases, and the junction held 6 bases outside the gene matches. The length of the CDR3 is 14 residues. The germline V gene has CDR1 SGHVS and CDR2 FQNEAQ. CDR3: CASSQDRGGTEAFF. In nucleotides, the CDR3 is TGTGCCAGCAGCCAAGACAGGGGAGGCACTGAAGCTTTCTTT.

This clone was recorded a few times. The chain links TRBV6-5 to TRBJ1-2; a possible D gene is TRBD1 (6 bases). V gave up 10 bases and J gave up 4 bases, with 19 bases separating them. Germline CDR1 and CDR2: MNHEY and SVGAGI. The CDR3 spans 14 residues. The CDR3, as DNA: TGTGCCACCAAAACAGGGCCAACTTCCTATGGCTACACCTTC. The encoded protein is CATKTGPTSYGYTF.

This clone was seen a few times. The chain carries TRBV2 and TRBJ2-1; D is perhaps TRBD2 (6 bases). Deletions cut 6 bases from V and 1 base from J, with 10 bases between. This CDR3 spans 14 amino acids. CDR1 and CDR2 (germline): SNHLY, FYNNEI. As DNA, the CDR3 is TGTGCCAGCAGCGGGAGCTGGTCCTACAATGAGCAGTTCTTC. It yields the protein CASSGSWSYNEQFF.

The gene calls are TRBV7-3 and TRBJ1-2; possible D gene TRBD1, 6 bases. Germline values: CDR1 SGHTA, CDR2 FQGTGA. V was shortened by 1 base and J by 3 bases, with 6 bases between the two germline ends. The CDR3 is 13 residues long. The CDR3 is CASSLNRDYGYTF. The CDR3 DNA follows: TGTGCCAGCAGCTTAAACAGGGACTATGGCTACACCTTC.

J is TRBJ2-3 and V is TRBV15, with 12 bases lining up with TRBD1. The ends lost 1 base at V and 3 bases at J; junction bases unmatched: 2. This CDR3 region has 16 residues. Germline V gene data show CDR1 as LNHNV and CDR2 as YYDKDF (reference sequence). The CDR3 DNA sequence: TGTGCCACCAGCAGAGGGGGACAGGGGGCTACAGATACGCAGTATTTT. Its translation: CATSRGGQGATDTQYF.

V is TRBV5-4 and J is TRBJ1-1; 7 bases align to TRBD1. The CDR3 sequence is 14 residues long. Trimming removed 6 bases from V and 5 bases from J; junction bases left unmatched: 10. Germline V gene sequence: CDR1 SGHNT, CDR2 YYREEE (reference sequence). The CDR3 here is CASTPDRRETEAFF. The CDR3 nucleotides are TGTGCCAGCACCCCGGACAGGAGGGAGACTGAAGCTTTCTTT.

V usage is TRBV6-5 and J usage is TRBJ2-6, with TRBD1 as a possible D gene (6 bases). Trimming stripped 6 bases from V and 4 bases from J, with 13 bases between. CDR1 and CDR2 from the germline V gene are MNHEY and SVGAGI. This CDR3 has 15 amino acids. The CDR3, as DNA: TGTGCCAGCAGGACCACAGGGCCCGGGGCCAACGTCCTGACTTTC. It encodes CASRTTGPGANVLTF.

The chain joins TRBV19 to TRBJ1-5, with D uncertain. The CDR3 is made up of 14 amino acids. The ends were cut back, 3 bases at V and 5 bases at J, with 11 bases in the middle. CDR1 and CDR2 (germline): LNHDA, SQIVND (reference sequence). DNA of the CDR3: TGTGCCAGTAGTATCGACGGGATATATCAGCCCCAGCATTTT. Protein sequence: CASSIDGIYQPQHF.

The V and J genes are TRBV5-1 and TRBJ2-2; TRBD1 aligns across 10 bases. Germline CDR1 SGHRS, CDR2 YFSETQ. V trimming: 2 bases; J trimming: 5 bases; junction bases outside the gene matches: 6. The CDR3 has 16 residues. CDR3 sequence (DNA): TGCGCCAGCAGCTTCCGGGACAGGGGTGGTACCGGGGAGCTGTTTTTT. Its protein product is CASSFRDRGGTGELFF.

The V call is TRBV7-8, the J call TRBJ1-5; a possible D gene is TRBD1 (6 bases). The length of the CDR3 is 15 residues. The V end lost 5 bases, the J end lost 7 bases, and 18 bases lay between the germline ends. Germline V lookup: CDR1 SGHVS, CDR2 FQNEAQ. CDR3 bases: TGTGCCAGCAGCCAAATGGCGGGGGGCTGGCAGCCCCAGCATTTT. It yields the protein CASSQMAGGWQPQHF.

In DNA form, the CDR3 reads TGTGCCAGCAGCCATAAGGGACTGACAGATACGCAGTATTTT. Protein product: CASSHKGLTDTQYF. V is TRBV4-2 and J is TRBJ2-3; tentatively, D is TRBD2 (6 bases). The CDR3 runs to 14 residues. From germline, CDR1 is LGHNA and CDR2 YNFKEQ. V was cut by 3 bases and J by 3 bases, with 10 bases left in between.